These 3 T cell receptor beta chains share one sample of origin, sequenced in a study of glioma-infiltrating T cells. Amplification of TCR alpha and beta CDR3 regions from RNA used iRepertoire nested multiplex PCR. From the multiplex PCR reads, TCRdb called clonotypes with MiXCR, one entry per CDR3 protein. The repertoire consists of more than 95,000 distinct CDR3 sequences, with around 23% occurring once and the leading ten covering roughly 15%. Sequencing was carried out using glioma tissue, nonneoplastic brain tissue, or PBMCs (not recorded which). Receptor source: a human donor with low-grade glioma or glioblastoma, undergoing nonglioma brain surgery, or in good health (not recorded which).

There are many counts of this clonotype. The chain carries TRBV7-2 and TRBJ1-1; 10 nucleotides match TRBD1. Losses at the gene ends were 6 bases for V and 9 bases for J; bases not matched to a gene: 7. The CDR3 has 13 amino acids. The V gene's germline CDR1 is SGHTA and CDR2 FQGNSA. The DNA for the CDR3 is TGTGCCAGCAGTTTGGACAGGGGGGGTAAAGCTTTCTTT. It translates to CASSLDRGGKAFF.

Remarks on this clonotype: The junction shows a germline mismatch at one end, possibly a read error. The genes are TRBV28 and TRBJ2-1; possibly TRBD2 for D (6 bases). The V gene's germline CDR1 is MDHEN and CDR2 SYDVKM. This CDR3 is built from 13 residues. The CDR3 spells CVSSLHRSSDQFF. The CDR3 DNA reads as TGTGTCAGCAGTTTACACCGCTCTAGCGATCAGTTCTTC.

At least ten counts were recorded for this clonotype. This rearrangement joins TRBV6-2 or TRBV6-3 to TRBJ2-1; 11 nucleotides agree with TRBD2. Germline CDR1 reads MNHEY; CDR2 reads SVGEGT. V lost 0 bases, J lost 4 bases, and 11 bases stayed unmatched. The CDR3 runs to 19 residues. The CDR3 coding sequence is TGTGCCAGCAGTTACTCGACGCTAGCGGGAGGCTTTAGGTACAATGAGCAGTTCTTC. Translation: CASSYSTLAGGFRYNEQFF.